This T cell receptor beta chain was sequenced for a study of Ad26.COV2.S vaccination and SARS-CoV-2 variants. The protocol was immunoSEQ multiplex PCR, while the TCRdb copy is restricted to in-frame clones and leaves out a portion. The table includes some 190,000 clones, around 90% detected once. Concerning this clone itself: Its antigen is still unknown.

Trimming took 1 base from V and 6 from J, leaving 19 bases between them. The germline CDR1 and CDR2 sequences are LGHDT and YNNKEL (reference sequence). CDR3 size: 16 residues. Study-wide results and limits: Responses of spike-specific T cells (both CD8+ and CD4+) reportedly showed substantial breadth after vaccination. Comparable non-spike TCR breadth was observed in vaccine and placebo recipients. Total T cell responses may have been underestimated by the TCR breadth and depth analyses.

Specimen: peripheral blood, collected after recovery from COVID-19. The sequence was collected from a human donor who had recovered from COVID-19. This rearrangement joins TRBV3-1 (or the pseudogene TRBV3-2) to TRBJ2-7; D possibly uses TRBD1 or TRBD2 (5 bases each). CDR3: CASSQGGIVGAREQYF. In DNA form, the CDR3 reads TGTGCCAGCAGCCAAGGAGGGATAGTAGGGGCACGCGAGCAGTACTTC.